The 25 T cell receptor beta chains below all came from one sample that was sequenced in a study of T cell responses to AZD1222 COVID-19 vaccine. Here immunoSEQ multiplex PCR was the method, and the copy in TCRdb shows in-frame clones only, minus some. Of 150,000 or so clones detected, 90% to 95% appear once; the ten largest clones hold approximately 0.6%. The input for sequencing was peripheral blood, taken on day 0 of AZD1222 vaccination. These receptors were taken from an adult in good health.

CDR3 amino acids: CASSLEAGSYNEQFF. CDR3 bases: TGCGCCAGCAGCTTGGAAGCTGGTTCCTACAATGAGCAGTTCTTC. V gene TRBV5-1 combines with J gene TRBJ2-1; D gene uncertain. The CDR3 is made up of 15 amino acids. The germline V gene encodes CDR1 SGHRS and CDR2 YFSETQ. Trimming took 0 bases from V and 1 from J, leaving 8 bases between them.

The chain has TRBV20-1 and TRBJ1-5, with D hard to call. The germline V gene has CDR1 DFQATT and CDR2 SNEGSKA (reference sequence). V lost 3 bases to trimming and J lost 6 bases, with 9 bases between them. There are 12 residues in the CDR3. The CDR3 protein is CSASGGIQPQHF. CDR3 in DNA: TGCAGTGCTAGTGGAGGGATTCAGCCCCAGCATTTT.

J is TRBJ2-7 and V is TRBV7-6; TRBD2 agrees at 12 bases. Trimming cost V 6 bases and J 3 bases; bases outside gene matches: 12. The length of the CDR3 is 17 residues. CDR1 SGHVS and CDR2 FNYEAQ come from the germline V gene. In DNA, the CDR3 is TGTGCCAGCAGTCCCGAACCGGGACTAGCGGGCCTCTACGAGCAGTACTTC. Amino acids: CASSPEPGLAGLYEQYF.

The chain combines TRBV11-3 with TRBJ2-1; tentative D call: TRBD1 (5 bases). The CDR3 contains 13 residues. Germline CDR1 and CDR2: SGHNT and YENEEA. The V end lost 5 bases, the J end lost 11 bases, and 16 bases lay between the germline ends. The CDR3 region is CASSLQENRQQFF. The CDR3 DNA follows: TGTGCCAGCAGCCTACAGGAGAACCGTCAGCAGTTCTTC.

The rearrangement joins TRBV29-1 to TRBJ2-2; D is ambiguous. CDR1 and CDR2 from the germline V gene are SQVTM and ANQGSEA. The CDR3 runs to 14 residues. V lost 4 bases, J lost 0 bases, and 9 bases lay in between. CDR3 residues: CSVANSPNTGELFF. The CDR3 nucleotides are TGCAGCGTTGCGAATAGCCCGAACACCGGGGAGCTGTTTTTT.

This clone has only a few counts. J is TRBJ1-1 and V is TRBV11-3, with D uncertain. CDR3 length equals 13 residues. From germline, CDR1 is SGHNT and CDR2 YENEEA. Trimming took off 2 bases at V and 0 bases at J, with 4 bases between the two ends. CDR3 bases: TGTGCCAGCAGCTTATCTGTGAACACTGAAGCTTTCTTT. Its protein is CASSLSVNTEAFF.

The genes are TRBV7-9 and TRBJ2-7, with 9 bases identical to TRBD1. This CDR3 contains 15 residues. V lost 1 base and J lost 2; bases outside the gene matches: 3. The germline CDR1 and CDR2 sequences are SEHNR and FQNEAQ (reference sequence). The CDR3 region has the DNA TGTGCCAGCAGCTTAGGGGGACAGGGTGCCTACGAGCAGTACTTC. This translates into CASSLGGQGAYEQYF.

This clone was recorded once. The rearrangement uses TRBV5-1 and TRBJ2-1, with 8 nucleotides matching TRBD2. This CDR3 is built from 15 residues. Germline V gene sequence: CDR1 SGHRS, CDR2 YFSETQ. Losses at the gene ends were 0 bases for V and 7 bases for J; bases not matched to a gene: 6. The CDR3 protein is CASSLAGTRENEQFF. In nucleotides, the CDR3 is TGCGCCAGCAGCTTGGCGGGGACTAGGGAGAATGAGCAGTTCTTC.

CDR3 residues: CASSYGQGSQPQHF. The CDR3 DNA reads TGTGCCAGCAGTTACGGACAGGGGAGTCAGCCCCAGCATTTT. The rearrangement links TRBV27 to TRBJ1-5; 9 bases align to TRBD1. Germline CDR1 reads MNHEY; CDR2 reads SMNVEV (reference sequence). Trimming cost V 4 bases and J 6 bases; bases outside gene matches: 4. The CDR3 has 14 amino acids.

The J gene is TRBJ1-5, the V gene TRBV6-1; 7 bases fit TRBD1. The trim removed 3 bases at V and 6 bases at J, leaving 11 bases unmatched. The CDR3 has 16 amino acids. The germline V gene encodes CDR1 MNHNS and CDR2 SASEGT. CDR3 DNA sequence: TGTGCCAGCAGTGACCTAAGGGGGCCCGTAGGTCAGCCCCAGCATTTT. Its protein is CASSDLRGPVGQPQHF.

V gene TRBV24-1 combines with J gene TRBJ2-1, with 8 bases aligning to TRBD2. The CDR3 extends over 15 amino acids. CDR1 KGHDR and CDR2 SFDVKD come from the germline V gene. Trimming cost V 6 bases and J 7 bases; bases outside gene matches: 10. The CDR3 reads CATSRRREALNEQFF. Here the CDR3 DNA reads TGTGCCACCAGTCGGCGGCGGGAGGCGCTGAATGAGCAGTTCTTC.

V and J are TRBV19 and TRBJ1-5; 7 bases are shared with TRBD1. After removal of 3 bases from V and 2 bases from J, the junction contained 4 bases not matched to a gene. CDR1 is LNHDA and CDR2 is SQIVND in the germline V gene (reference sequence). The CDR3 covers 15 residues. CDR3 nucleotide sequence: TGTGCCAGTAGTATCACAGGGGATGGCAATCAGCCCCAGCATTTT. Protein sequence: CASSITGDGNQPQHF.

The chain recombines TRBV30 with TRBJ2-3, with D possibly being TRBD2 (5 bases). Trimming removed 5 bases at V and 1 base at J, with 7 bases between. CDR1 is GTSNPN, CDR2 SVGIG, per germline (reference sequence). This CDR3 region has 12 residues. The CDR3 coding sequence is TGTGCCTGGGAGGGAGGCACAGATACGCAGTATTTT. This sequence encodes CAWEGGTDTQYF.

CDR3 in DNA: TGTGCCAGCAGTGAAAGGGGACTAGCGGAGACCCAGTACTTC. This translates into CASSERGLAETQYF. This rearrangement joins TRBV2 to TRBJ2-5; TRBD2 agrees at 10 bases. Looked up from germline, CDR1 is SNHLY and CDR2 is FYNNEI. V shed 2 bases and J 5 bases; nucleotides not matched to a gene: 2. The CDR3 runs to 14 residues.

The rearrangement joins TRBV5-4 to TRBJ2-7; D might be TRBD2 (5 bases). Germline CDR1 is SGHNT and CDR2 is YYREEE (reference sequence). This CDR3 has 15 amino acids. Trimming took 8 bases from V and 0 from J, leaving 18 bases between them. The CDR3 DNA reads TGTGCCAGTACCGTCGGTAGCGCACTCTCCTACGAGCAGTACTTC. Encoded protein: CASTVGSALSYEQYF. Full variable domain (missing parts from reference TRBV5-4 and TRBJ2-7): ETGVTQSPTHLIKTRGQQVTLRCSSQSGHNTVSWYQQALGQGPQFIFQYYREEENGRGNFPPRFSGLQFPNYSSELNVNALELDDSALYLCASTVGSALSYEQYFGPGTRLTVT.

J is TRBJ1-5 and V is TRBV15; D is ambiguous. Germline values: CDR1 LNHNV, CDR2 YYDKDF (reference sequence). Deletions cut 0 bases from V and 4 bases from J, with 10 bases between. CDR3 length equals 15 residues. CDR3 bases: TGTGCCACCAGCAGAGAGGAGGCGGGGAATCAGCCCCAGCATTTT. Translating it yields CATSREEAGNQPQHF.

The CDR3 nucleotides read TGTGCCAGCAGGCTAGCGGGAGGGTACAATGAGCAGTTCTTC. Protein product: CASRLAGGYNEQFF. This chain links TRBV6-6 with TRBJ2-1, with 12 bases aligning to TRBD2. The CDR3 has 14 residues. The V segment lost 6 bases and the J segment 4 bases; nucleotides outside the gene matches: 1. CDR1 is MNHNY, CDR2 SVGAGI, per germline (reference sequence).

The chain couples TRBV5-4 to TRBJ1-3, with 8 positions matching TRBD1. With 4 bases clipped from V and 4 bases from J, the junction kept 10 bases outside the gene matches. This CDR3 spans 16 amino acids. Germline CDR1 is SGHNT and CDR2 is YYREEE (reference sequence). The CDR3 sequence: CASSPSPGGGGNTIYF. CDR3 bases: TGTGCCAGCAGCCCGTCCCCAGGGGGCGGAGGAAACACCATATATTTT.

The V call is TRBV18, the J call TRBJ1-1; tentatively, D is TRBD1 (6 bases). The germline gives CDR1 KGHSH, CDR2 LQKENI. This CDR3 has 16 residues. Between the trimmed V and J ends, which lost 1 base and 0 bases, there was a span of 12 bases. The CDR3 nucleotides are TGTGCCAGCTCACCACGGACCAGGGGCCTGAACACTGAAGCTTTCTTT. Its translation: CASSPRTRGLNTEAFF.

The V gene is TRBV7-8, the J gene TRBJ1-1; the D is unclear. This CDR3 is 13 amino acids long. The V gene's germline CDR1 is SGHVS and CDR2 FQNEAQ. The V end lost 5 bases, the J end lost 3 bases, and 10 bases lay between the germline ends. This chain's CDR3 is CASSKGLDTEAFF. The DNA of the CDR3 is TGTGCCAGCAGCAAAGGCCTGGACACTGAAGCTTTCTTT.

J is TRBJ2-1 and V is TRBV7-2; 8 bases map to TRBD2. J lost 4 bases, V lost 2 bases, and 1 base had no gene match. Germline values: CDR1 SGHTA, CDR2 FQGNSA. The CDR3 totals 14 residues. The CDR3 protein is CASSLTSGYNEQFF. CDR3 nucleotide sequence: TGTGCCAGCAGCTTAACTAGCGGATACAATGAGCAGTTCTTC. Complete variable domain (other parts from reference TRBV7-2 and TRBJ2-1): GAGVSQSPSNKVTEKGKDVELRCDPISGHTALYWYRQSLGQGLEFLIYFQGNSAPDKSGLPSDRFSAERTGGSVSTLTIQRTQQEDSAVYLCASSLTSGYNEQFFGPGTRLTVL.

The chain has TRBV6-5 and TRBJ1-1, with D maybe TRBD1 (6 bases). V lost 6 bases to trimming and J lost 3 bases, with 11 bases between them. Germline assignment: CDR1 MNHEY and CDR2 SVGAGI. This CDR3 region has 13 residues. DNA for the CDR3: TGTGCCAGCAGGAAAACAGGGTACACTGAAGCTTTCTTT. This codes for CASRKTGYTEAFF.

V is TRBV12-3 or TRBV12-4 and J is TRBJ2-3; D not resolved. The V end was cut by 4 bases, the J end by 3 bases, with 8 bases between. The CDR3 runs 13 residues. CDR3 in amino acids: CASSSGLTDTQYF. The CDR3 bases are TGTGCCAGCAGTTCGGGCCTAACAGATACGCAGTATTTT.

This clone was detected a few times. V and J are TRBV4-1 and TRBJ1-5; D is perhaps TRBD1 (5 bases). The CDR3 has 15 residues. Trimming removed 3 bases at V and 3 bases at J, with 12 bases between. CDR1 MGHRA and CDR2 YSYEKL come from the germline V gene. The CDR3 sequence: CASSQNRGPNQPQHF. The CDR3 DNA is TGCGCCAGCAGCCAGAACCGGGGCCCCAATCAGCCCCAGCATTTT.

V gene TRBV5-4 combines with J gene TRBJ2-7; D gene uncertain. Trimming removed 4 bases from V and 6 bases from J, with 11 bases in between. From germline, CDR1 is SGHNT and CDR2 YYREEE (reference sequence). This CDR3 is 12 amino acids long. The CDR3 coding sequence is TGTGCCAGCAGCACCCCCGGCCTCGAGCAGTACTTC. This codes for CASSTPGLEQYF.